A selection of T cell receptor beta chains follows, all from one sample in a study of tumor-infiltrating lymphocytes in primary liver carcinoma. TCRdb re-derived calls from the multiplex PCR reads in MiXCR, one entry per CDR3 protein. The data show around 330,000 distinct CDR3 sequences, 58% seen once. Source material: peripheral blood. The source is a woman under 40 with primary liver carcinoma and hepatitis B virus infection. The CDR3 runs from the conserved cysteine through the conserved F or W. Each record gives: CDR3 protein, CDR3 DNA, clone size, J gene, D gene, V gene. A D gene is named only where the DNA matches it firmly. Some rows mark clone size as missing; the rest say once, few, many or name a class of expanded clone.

CDR3aa: CASGLSNRGCSNQPQHF
CDR3nt: TGTGCCAGCGGCTTATCCAACAGGGGGTGTAGCAATCAGCCCCAGCATTTT
abundance: NA
j_gene: TRBJ1-5
d_gene: TRBD1
v_gene: TRBV11-2

CDR3aa: CASSEGPSFTGELFF
CDR3nt: TGTGCCAGCAGTGAGGGGCCCTCTTTCACCGGGGAGCTGTTTTTT
abundance: few
j_gene: TRBJ2-2
d_gene: NA
v_gene: TRBV27

CDR3aa: CACSYLQGSNQPQHF
CDR3nt: TGTGCCTGCAGTTACTTGCAGGGTAGCAATCAGCCCCAGCATTTC
abundance: NA
j_gene: TRBJ1-5
d_gene: NA
v_gene: TRBV6-1

CDR3aa: CASSSNLRAYNEQFF
CDR3nt: TGTGCCAGCAGCTCTAATCTGCGGGCCTACAATGAGCAGTTCTTC
abundance: many
j_gene: TRBJ2-1
d_gene: NA
v_gene: TRBV11-2

CDR3aa: CASTPPGLVTDTQYF
CDR3nt: TGTGCCAGCACCCCACCGGGGCTGGTCACAGATACGCAGTATTTT
abundance: few
j_gene: TRBJ2-3
d_gene: NA
v_gene: TRBV6-2/TRBV6-3

CDR3aa: CASSSGQGNEQFF
CDR3nt: TGTGCCAGCAGCTCAGGGCAGGGAAATGAGCAGTTCTTC
abundance: few
j_gene: TRBJ2-1
d_gene: NA
v_gene: TRBV5-5

CDR3aa: CAIAKHSGTNQETQYF
CDR3nt: TGTGCCATCGCTAAGCACTCTGGGACTAACCAAGAGACCCAGTACTTC
abundance: NA
j_gene: TRBJ2-5
d_gene: TRBD2
v_gene: TRBV11-2

CDR3aa: CSVAGQQETQYF
CDR3nt: TGCAGCGTTGCCGGACAGCAAGAGACCCAGTACTTC
abundance: many
j_gene: TRBJ2-5
d_gene: NA
v_gene: TRBV29-1

CDR3aa: CANLGAGCYGYTF
CDR3nt: TGTGCCAATCTCGGAGCAGGGTGTTATGGCTACACCTTC
abundance: NA
j_gene: TRBJ1-2
d_gene: NA
v_gene: TRBV19

CDR3aa: CASTILAGVAEQYF
CDR3nt: TGTGCCAGCACTATACTAGCGGGAGTGGCCGAGCAGTACTTC
abundance: NA
j_gene: TRBJ2-7
d_gene: TRBD2
v_gene: TRBV6-1

CDR3aa: CANSLWTTNEQFF
CDR3nt: TGTGCCAACAGCTTATGGACTACCAATGAGCAGTTCTTC
abundance: NA
j_gene: TRBJ2-1
d_gene: NA
v_gene: TRBV7-8

CDR3aa: CASSLMKEETQYF
CDR3nt: TGCGCCAGCAGCTTGATGAAGGAAGAGACCCAGTACTTC
abundance: NA
j_gene: TRBJ2-5
d_gene: NA
v_gene: TRBV5-1

CDR3aa: CASSVEGSGTSTRYF
CDR3nt: TGTGCCAGCAGTGTGGAAGGGAGCGGGACATCGACGCGGTATTTT
abundance: NA
j_gene: TRBJ2-3
d_gene: NA
v_gene: TRBV6-1

CDR3aa: CASSVTGGEDTQYF
CDR3nt: TGTGCCAGCAGCGTGACAGGGGGGGAAGATACGCAGTATTTT
abundance: NA
j_gene: TRBJ2-3
d_gene: TRBD1
v_gene: TRBV5-4

CDR3aa: CASSQQHTDFTDTQYF
CDR3nt: TGTGCCAGCAGCCAACAGCACACCGATTTCACAGATACGCAGTATTTT
abundance: NA
j_gene: TRBJ2-3
d_gene: NA
v_gene: TRBV4-2

CDR3aa: CASSVTEDQPQHF
CDR3nt: TGTGCCAGCAGTGTTACAGAGGATCAGCCCCAGCATTTT
abundance: once
j_gene: TRBJ1-5
d_gene: NA
v_gene: TRBV12-3/TRBV12-4

CDR3aa: CASSLGQGYIQYF
CDR3nt: TGTGCCAGCAGCCTCGGGCAGGGATACATTCAGTACTTC
abundance: NA
j_gene: TRBJ2-4
d_gene: NA
v_gene: TRBV11-2

CDR3aa: CASSPSANGQFF
CDR3nt: TGCGCCAGCAGCCCTTCAGCAAATGGGCAGTTCTTC
abundance: NA
j_gene: TRBJ2-1
d_gene: NA
v_gene: TRBV10-2

CDR3aa: CASSYHAGATNEQFF
CDR3nt: TGTGCCAGCAGTTACCACGCGGGAGCAACAAATGAGCAGTTCTTC
abundance: NA
j_gene: TRBJ2-1
d_gene: TRBD2
v_gene: TRBV6-6

CDR3aa: CARSLHPEFSYEQYF
CDR3nt: TGTGCCAGAAGCCTACATCCCGAGTTTTCCTACGAGCAGTACTTC
abundance: once
j_gene: TRBJ2-7
d_gene: NA
v_gene: TRBV11-2

CDR3aa: CASSRQGYVIDEQFF
CDR3nt: TGTGCCAGCAGTCGACAGGGGTATGTAATCGATGAGCAGTTCTTC
abundance: few
j_gene: TRBJ2-1
d_gene: TRBD1
v_gene: TRBV6-2/TRBV6-3

CDR3aa: CASSSAGGGRTEAFF
CDR3nt: TGTGCCAGCAGTTCGGCTGGAGGGGGCAGGACTGAAGCTTTCTTT
abundance: NA
j_gene: TRBJ1-1
d_gene: TRBD1
v_gene: TRBV12-3/TRBV12-4

CDR3aa: CASSPRPRSSENTGELFF
CDR3nt: TGCGCCAGCAGCCCACGTCCCCGGAGTAGCGAGAACACCGGGGAGCTGTTTTTT
abundance: NA
j_gene: TRBJ2-2
d_gene: NA
v_gene: TRBV4-3

CDR3aa: CAISGTPQTYEQYF
CDR3nt: TGTGCCATCAGCGGGACCCCCCAGACCTACGAGCAGTACTTC
abundance: few
j_gene: TRBJ2-7
d_gene: NA
v_gene: TRBV10-3

CDR3aa: CATSESSVAVQQYF
CDR3nt: TGTGCCACCAGTGAGTCAAGTGTTGCGGTCCAGCAGTACTTC
abundance: NA
j_gene: TRBJ2-7
d_gene: NA
v_gene: TRBV10-3

CDR3aa: CASSLGQGPYEEYF
CDR3nt: TGTGCCAGCAGCTTGGGACAAGGCCCCTACGAGGAGTACTTC
abundance: NA
j_gene: TRBJ2-7
d_gene: NA
v_gene: TRBV5-4

CDR3aa: CASSPTGGAQETQYF
CDR3nt: TGTGCCAGCAGCCCAACAGGGGGGGCTCAAGAGACCCAGTACTTC
abundance: few
j_gene: TRBJ2-5
d_gene: NA
v_gene: TRBV5-4

CDR3aa: CANSFRPPGEKLFF
CDR3nt: TGTGCCAACAGTTTTAGACCACCGGGTGAAAAACTGTTTTTT
abundance: NA
j_gene: TRBJ1-4
d_gene: NA
v_gene: TRBV12-3/TRBV12-4

CDR3aa: CVSGVWGMAIYEQYF
CDR3nt: TGTGTCAGCGGGGTCTGGGGGATGGCCATCTACGAGCAGTACTTC
abundance: few
j_gene: TRBJ2-7
d_gene: TRBD2
v_gene: TRBV6-2/TRBV6-3

CDR3aa: CASSPRRSISAYNEQFF
CDR3nt: TGTGCCAGCAGCCCCAGGAGAAGCATTTCCGCCTACAATGAGCAGTTCTTC
abundance: few
j_gene: TRBJ2-1
d_gene: NA
v_gene: TRBV12-3/TRBV12-4

CDR3aa: CASPTSGSLNEQYF
CDR3nt: TGTGCCAGCCCGACTAGCGGGAGTCTCAACGAGCAGTACTTC
abundance: few
j_gene: TRBJ2-7
d_gene: TRBD2
v_gene: TRBV10-3

CDR3aa: CASSFASGADNSPLHF
CDR3nt: TGTGCCAGCAGTTTTGCTTCGGGCGCCGATAATTCACCCCTCCACTTT
abundance: few
j_gene: TRBJ1-6
d_gene: NA
v_gene: TRBV12-3/TRBV12-4

CDR3aa: CASSYGSTDTQYF
CDR3nt: TGTGCCAGCAGTTACGGCAGCACAGATACGCAGTATTTT
abundance: NA
j_gene: TRBJ2-3
d_gene: NA
v_gene: TRBV6-6

CDR3aa: CACSQERVAVYEQYF
CDR3nt: TGTGCCTGCAGCCAAGAAAGGGTGGCCGTTTACGAGCAGTACTTC
abundance: NA
j_gene: TRBJ2-7
d_gene: NA
v_gene: TRBV4-2

CDR3aa: CASRSTGTGAPGEEAFF
CDR3nt: TGCGCCAGCAGATCAACCGGGACAGGGGCCCCCGGGGAGGAAGCTTTCTTT
abundance: NA
j_gene: TRBJ1-1
d_gene: TRBD1
v_gene: TRBV5-1

CDR3aa: CAGRRGDTDTQYF
CDR3nt: TGTGCCGGAAGAAGGGGAGACACAGATACGCAGTATTTT
abundance: NA
j_gene: TRBJ2-3
d_gene: NA
v_gene: TRBV28

CDR3aa: CASSWAGQGGSPLHF
CDR3nt: TGTGCCAGCAGTTGGGCGGGACAGGGAGGTTCACCCCTCCACTTT
abundance: NA
j_gene: TRBJ1-6
d_gene: TRBD1
v_gene: TRBV28

CDR3aa: CASSSHLAGGPSEQFF
CDR3nt: TGTGCCAGCAGCTCGCACCTAGCGGGAGGGCCCAGTGAGCAGTTCTTC
abundance: many
j_gene: TRBJ2-1
d_gene: TRBD2
v_gene: TRBV7-8

CDR3aa: CTNSVDWSTGELFF
CDR3nt: TGTACCAACAGCGTGGACTGGAGCACCGGGGAGCTGTTTTTT
abundance: NA
j_gene: TRBJ2-2
d_gene: NA
v_gene: TRBV11-2

CDR3aa: CASSRVRSTGELFF
CDR3nt: TGTGCCAGCAGCCGAGTCCGTAGTACCGGGGAGCTGTTTTTT
abundance: many
j_gene: TRBJ2-2
d_gene: NA
v_gene: TRBV6-5

CDR3aa: CASSPWDIYEQYF
CDR3nt: TGTGCCAGCAGTCCGTGGGATATCTACGAGCAGTACTTC
abundance: NA
j_gene: TRBJ2-7
d_gene: NA
v_gene: TRBV12-3/TRBV12-4

CDR3aa: CASSEGQGLNEQFF
CDR3nt: TGTGCCAGCAGCGAGGGACAGGGGCTCAATGAGCAGTTCTTC
abundance: few
j_gene: TRBJ2-1
d_gene: TRBD1
v_gene: TRBV28

CDR3aa: CASRRDTGNKQFF
CDR3nt: TGTGCCAGCAGACGGGACACGGGGAATAAGCAGTTCTTC
abundance: NA
j_gene: TRBJ2-1
d_gene: NA
v_gene: TRBV7-8

CDR3aa: CTGSQNQGEAFF
CDR3nt: TGCACCGGCAGCCAGAATCAGGGTGAAGCTTTCTTT
abundance: NA
j_gene: TRBJ1-1
d_gene: NA
v_gene: TRBV4-1

CDR3aa: CASSLDSPYELYF
CDR3nt: TGTGCCAGTAGCCTCGACAGTCCCTACGAGCTGTACTTC
abundance: NA
j_gene: TRBJ2-7
d_gene: NA
v_gene: TRBV11-2

CDR3aa: CASKDRGAVPPTEAFF
CDR3nt: TGTGCCAGCAAAGACAGGGGCGCTGTCCCTCCCACTGAAGCTTTCTTT
abundance: once
j_gene: TRBJ1-1
d_gene: TRBD1
v_gene: TRBV6-1

CDR3aa: CASSFFGRTTDTQYF
CDR3nt: TGTGCCAGCAGTTTTTTCGGGAGGACCACAGATACGCAGTATTTT
abundance: many
j_gene: TRBJ2-3
d_gene: TRBD2
v_gene: TRBV12-3/TRBV12-4

CDR3aa: CSVAALDYEQYF
CDR3nt: TGCAGCGTTGCTGCCCTGGACTACGAGCAGTACTTC
abundance: many
j_gene: TRBJ2-7
d_gene: NA
v_gene: TRBV29-1

CDR3aa: CASIFVGTQYF
CDR3nt: TGTGCCAGCATCTTTGTAGGGACCCAGTACTTC
abundance: NA
j_gene: TRBJ2-5
d_gene: NA
v_gene: TRBV11-2

CDR3aa: CASRRAFGEGNQPQHF
CDR3nt: TGTGCCAGCAGGCGGGCCTTCGGTGAGGGCAATCAGCCCCAGCATTTT
abundance: NA
j_gene: TRBJ1-5
d_gene: NA
v_gene: TRBV28